This T cell receptor (beta chain) was found in a study of blood T cell repertoires in COVID-19. The overall study: Donors in the United States, Italy and Spain gave samples during acute or convalescent COVID-19.

The CDR3 extends over 14 amino acids. From germline, CDR1 is SNHLY and CDR2 FYNNEI. J was trimmed by 0 bases and V by 11 bases; bases with no gene match: 9. Authors' data handling: Researchers report that nucleated cell counts were estimated from reference gene primer amplification. Assay: immunoSEQ multiplex PCR; the TCRdb copy retains only in-frame clones and omits some. D and trimming were read from the DNA, whereas the V and J calls and clone size are those reported in that table. In the table there are under 80,000 clones, 65% to 90% of which are singletons. Sequencing was performed on peripheral blood. This chain connects TRBV2 to TRBJ2-5; 7 nucleotides align to TRBD1. The TCR was taken from a man aged 80 or over with acute or convalescent COVID-19. CDR3 sequence: CACPGTADQETQYF. The CDR3 coding sequence is TGTGCCTGCCCTGGGACAGCCGACCAAGAGACCCAGTACTTC.